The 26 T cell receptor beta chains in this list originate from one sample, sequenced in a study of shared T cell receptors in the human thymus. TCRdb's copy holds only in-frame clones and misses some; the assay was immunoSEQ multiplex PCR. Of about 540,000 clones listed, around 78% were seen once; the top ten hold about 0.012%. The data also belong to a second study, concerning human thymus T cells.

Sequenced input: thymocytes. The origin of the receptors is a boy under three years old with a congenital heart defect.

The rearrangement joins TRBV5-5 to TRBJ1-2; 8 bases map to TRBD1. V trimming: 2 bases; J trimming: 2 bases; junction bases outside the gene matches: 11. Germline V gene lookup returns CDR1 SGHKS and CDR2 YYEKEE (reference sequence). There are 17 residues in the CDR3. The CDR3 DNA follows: TGTGCCAGCAGCTTAATCCAGGGGGCCTACCCCAACTATGGCTACACCTTC. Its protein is CASSLIQGAYPNYGYTF.

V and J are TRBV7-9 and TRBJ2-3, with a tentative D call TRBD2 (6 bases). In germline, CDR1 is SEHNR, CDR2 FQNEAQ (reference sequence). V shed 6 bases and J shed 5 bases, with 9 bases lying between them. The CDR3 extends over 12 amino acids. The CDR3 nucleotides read TGTGCCAGCAGTGCGGGGAGAGATACGCAGTATTTT. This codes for CASSAGRDTQYF.

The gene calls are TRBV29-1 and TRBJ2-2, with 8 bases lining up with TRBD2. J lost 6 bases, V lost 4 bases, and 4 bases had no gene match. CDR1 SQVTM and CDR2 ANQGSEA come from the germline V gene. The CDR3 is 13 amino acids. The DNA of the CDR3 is TGCAGCGTTGCGACTAGCGAGGCCGGGGAGCTGTTTTTT. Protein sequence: CSVATSEAGELFF.

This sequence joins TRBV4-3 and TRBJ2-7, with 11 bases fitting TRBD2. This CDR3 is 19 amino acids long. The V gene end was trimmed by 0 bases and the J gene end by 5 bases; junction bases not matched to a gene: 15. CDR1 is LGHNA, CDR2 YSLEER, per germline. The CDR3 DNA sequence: TGCGCCAGCAGCCAAGACAATAGCGGGAGGGCACCTAGTAACCACGAGCAGTACTTC. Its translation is CASSQDNSGRAPSNHEQYF.

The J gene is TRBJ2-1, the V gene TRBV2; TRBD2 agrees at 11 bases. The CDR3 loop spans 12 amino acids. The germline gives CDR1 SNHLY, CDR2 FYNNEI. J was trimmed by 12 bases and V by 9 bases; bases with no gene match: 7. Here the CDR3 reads CARSSGRVGQFF. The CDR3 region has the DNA TGTGCCAGAAGTAGCGGGAGGGTCGGGCAGTTCTTC.

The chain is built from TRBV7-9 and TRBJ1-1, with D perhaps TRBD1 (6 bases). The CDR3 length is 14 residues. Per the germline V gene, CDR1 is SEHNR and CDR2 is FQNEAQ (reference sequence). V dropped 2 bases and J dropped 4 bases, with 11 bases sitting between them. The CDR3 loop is CASSLSGGSTEAFF. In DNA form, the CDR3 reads TGTGCCAGCAGCTTAAGCGGGGGCAGCACTGAAGCTTTCTTT.

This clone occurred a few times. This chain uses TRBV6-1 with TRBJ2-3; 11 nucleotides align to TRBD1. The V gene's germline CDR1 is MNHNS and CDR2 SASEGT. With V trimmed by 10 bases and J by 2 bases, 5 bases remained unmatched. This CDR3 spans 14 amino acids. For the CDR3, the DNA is TGTGCCACCCCGGGACAGGGGGACACAGATACGCAGTATTTT. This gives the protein CATPGQGDTDTQYF.

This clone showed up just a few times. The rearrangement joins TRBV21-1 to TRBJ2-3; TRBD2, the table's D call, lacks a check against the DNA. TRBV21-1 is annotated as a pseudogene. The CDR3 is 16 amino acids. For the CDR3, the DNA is TGTGCCAGCAGCTCACGGACTAGCTCGAGCACAGATACGCAGTATTTT. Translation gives CASSSRTSSSTDTQYF.

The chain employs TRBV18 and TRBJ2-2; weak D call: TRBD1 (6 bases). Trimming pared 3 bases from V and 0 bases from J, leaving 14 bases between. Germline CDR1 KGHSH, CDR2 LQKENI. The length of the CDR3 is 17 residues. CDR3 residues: CASSPRGRIPNTGELFF. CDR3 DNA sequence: TGTGCCAGCTCACCCAGGGGTCGCATACCGAACACCGGGGAGCTGTTTTTT.

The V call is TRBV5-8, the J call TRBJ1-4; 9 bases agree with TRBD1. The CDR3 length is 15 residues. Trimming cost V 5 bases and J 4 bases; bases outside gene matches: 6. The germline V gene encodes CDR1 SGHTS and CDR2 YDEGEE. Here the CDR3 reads CASRYRGQGNEKLFF. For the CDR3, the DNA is TGTGCCAGCAGATACAGGGGGCAGGGTAATGAAAAACTGTTTTTT.

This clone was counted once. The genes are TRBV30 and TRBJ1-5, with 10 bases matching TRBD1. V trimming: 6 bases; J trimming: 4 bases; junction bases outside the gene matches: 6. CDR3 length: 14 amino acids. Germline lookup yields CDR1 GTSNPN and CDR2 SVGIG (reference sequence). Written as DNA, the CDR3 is TGTGCCTGCTGGACAGGGGGACCGAATCAGCCCCAGCATTTT. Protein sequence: CACWTGGPNQPQHF.

DNA of the CDR3: TGTGCCAGCAGTGAATATACCAGCGGGATGTCCACAGATACGCAGTATTTT. The encoded protein is CASSEYTSGMSTDTQYF. The gene calls are TRBV25-1 and TRBJ2-3; TRBD2 matches at 7 bases. Germline V gives CDR1 MGHDK, CDR2 SYGVNS. The CDR3 is 17 amino acids. Germline trimming cut 0 bases from V and 2 bases from J; bases unmatched to any gene: 8.

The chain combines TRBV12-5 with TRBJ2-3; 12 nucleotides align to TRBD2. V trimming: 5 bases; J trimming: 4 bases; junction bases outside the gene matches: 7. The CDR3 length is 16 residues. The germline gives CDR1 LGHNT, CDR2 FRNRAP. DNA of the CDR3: TGTGCTAGTGGTCTCCGACTAGCGGGAGCCCCAGATACGCAGTATTTT. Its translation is CASGLRLAGAPDTQYF.

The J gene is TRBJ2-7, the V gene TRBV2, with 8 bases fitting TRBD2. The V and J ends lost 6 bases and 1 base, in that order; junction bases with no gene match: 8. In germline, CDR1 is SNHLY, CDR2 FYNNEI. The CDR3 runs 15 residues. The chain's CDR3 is CASRRLAFSSYEQYF. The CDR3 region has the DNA TGTGCCAGCAGGCGACTAGCGTTCTCTTCCTACGAGCAGTACTTC.

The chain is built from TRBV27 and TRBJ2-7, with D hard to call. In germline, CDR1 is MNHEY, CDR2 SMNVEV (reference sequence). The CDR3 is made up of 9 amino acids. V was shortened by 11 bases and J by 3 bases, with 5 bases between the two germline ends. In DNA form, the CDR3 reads TGTGCCGCGGACTACGAGCAGTACTTC. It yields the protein CAADYEQYF.

The CDR3 region is CASSHGDYGYTF. In nucleotides, the CDR3 is TGTGCCAGCAGCCACGGGGACTATGGCTACACCTTC. The V call is TRBV27, the J call TRBJ1-2, with no clear D. There are 12 residues in the CDR3. Per the germline V gene, CDR1 is MNHEY and CDR2 is SMNVEV (reference sequence). V was cut by 6 bases and J by 3 bases, with 8 bases left in between.

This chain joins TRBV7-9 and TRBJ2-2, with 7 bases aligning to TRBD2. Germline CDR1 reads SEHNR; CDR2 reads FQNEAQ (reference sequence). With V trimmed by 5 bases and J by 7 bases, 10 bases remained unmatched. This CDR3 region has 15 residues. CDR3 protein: CASSLGVSGGGELFF. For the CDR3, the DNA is TGTGCCAGCAGCCTAGGGGTCTCGGGAGGCGGGGAGCTGTTTTTT.

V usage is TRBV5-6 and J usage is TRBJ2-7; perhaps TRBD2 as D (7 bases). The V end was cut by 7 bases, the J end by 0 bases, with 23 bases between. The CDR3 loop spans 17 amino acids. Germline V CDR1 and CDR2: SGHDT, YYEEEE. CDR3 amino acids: CASGGRGRGGFSYEQYF. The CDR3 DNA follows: TGTGCCAGCGGAGGGCGGGGGAGAGGGGGATTCTCCTACGAGCAGTACTTC.

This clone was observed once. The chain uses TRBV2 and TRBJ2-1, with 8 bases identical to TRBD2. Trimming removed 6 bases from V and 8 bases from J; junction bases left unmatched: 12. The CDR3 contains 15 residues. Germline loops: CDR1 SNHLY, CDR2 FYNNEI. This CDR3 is CASRASAGRADEQFF. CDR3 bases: TGTGCCAGCAGAGCCTCGGCCGGGAGGGCCGATGAGCAGTTCTTC. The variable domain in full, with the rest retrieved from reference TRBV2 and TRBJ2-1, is EPEVTQTPSHQVTQMGQEVILRCVPISNHLYFYWYRQILGQKVEFLVSFYNNEISEKSEIFDDQFSVERPDGSNFTLKIRSTKLEDSAMYFCASRASAGRADEQFFGPGTRLTVL.

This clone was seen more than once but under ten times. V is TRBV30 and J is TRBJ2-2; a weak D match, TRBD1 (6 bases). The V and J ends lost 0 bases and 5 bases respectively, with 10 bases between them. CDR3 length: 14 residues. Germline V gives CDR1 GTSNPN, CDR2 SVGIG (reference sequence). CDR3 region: CAWSVRTETGELFF. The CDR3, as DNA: TGTGCCTGGAGTGTAAGGACAGAAACCGGGGAGCTGTTTTTT.

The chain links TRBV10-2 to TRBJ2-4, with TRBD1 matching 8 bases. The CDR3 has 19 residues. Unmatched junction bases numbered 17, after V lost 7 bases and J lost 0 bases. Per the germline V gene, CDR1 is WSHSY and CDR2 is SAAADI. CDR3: CASNPTGTGRPLAKNIQYF. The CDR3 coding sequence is TGCGCCAGCAATCCGACCGGGACAGGCAGGCCTCTAGCCAAAAACATTCAGTACTTC.

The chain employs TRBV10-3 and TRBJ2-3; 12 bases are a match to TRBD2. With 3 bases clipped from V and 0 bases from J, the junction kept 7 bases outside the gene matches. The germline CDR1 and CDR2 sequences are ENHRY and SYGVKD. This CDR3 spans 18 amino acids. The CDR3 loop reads CAISEVTSGGASTDTQYF. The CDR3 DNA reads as TGTGCCATCAGTGAAGTGACTAGCGGGGGTGCTAGCACAGATACGCAGTATTTT.

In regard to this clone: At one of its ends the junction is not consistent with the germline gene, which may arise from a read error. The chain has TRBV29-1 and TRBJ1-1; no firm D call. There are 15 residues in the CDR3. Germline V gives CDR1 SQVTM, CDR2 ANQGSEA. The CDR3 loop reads CSVEERSQLKTEAFF. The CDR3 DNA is TGCAGCGTTGAAGAACGGAGTCAGTTGAAGACTGAAGCTTTCTTT. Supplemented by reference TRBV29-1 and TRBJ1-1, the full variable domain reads SAVISQKPSRDICQRGTSLTIQCQVDSQVTMMFWYRQQPGQSLTLIATANQGSEATYESGFVIDKFPISRPNLTFSTLTVSNMSPEDSSIYLCSVEERSQLKTEAFFGQGTRLTVV.

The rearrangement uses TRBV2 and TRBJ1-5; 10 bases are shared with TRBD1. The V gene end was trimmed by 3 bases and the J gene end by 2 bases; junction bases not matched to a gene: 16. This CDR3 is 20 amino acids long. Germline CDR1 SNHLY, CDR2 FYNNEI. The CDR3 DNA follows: TGTGCCAGCAGTGAGGGGCCCGGGACAGGGGCCTTCGGGGGCAATCAGCCCCAGCATTTT. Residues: CASSEGPGTGAFGGNQPQHF.

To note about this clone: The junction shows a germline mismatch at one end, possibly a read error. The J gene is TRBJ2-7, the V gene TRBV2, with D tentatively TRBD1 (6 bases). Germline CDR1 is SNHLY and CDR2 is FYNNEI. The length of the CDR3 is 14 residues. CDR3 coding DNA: TGTGCCAGCGGGGCCCGGCAGGGGAACAATCTTAGGGACTTC. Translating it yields CASGARQGNNLRDF.

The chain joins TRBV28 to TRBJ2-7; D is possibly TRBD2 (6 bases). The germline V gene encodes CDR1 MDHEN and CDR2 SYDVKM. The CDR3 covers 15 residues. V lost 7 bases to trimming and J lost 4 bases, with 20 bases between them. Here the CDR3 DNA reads TGTGCCAGCATCCCCGGGGGTGGGCAGGGATACGAGCAGTACTTC. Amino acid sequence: CASIPGGGQGYEQYF.